This T cell receptor (beta chain) was profiled in a study of OX40 agonist ivuxolimab in advanced cancers. Study at large: The patients received agonistic anti-OX40 (CD134) antibody ivuxolimab.

Findings of the study overall: Among patients with partial responses at 0.1-3.0 mg/kg, clonal expansion was among the lowest. Circulating CD4+ and CD8+ T cells showed clonal expansion by week 6 at 0.1 to 3.0 mg/kg.

Comments on this clone: Its antigen is still unknown.

V gave up 5 bases and J gave up 2 bases, with 4 bases separating them. The CDR3 contains 11 residues. Germline V gene lookup returns CDR1 SGHRS and CDR2 YFSETQ. Using immunoSEQ multiplex PCR, the repertoire was profiled, and TCRdb retains in-frame clones only, with some absent. The sample has more than 65,000 clones, just under 85% seen once; the top ten hold 25%. The clonotype was recovered from an adult with an advanced solid tumor such as melanoma, head and neck, liver or kidney cancer. V is TRBV5-1 and J is TRBJ2-5; D not certain. The source was CD4+ or CD8+ T cells sorted from blood, collected in a trial of the OX40 agonist ivuxolimab. The CDR3 DNA reads as TGCGCCAGCAGAAAACAAGAGACCCAGTACTTC. Its translation is CASRKQETQYF.